The TCR beta chain under discussion was sequenced for a study of blood T cell repertoires in COVID-19. As for the study in general: Whether acute or convalescent, the COVID-19 samples came from the United States, Italy and Spain.

Method: immunoSEQ multiplex PCR; TCRdb's copy keeps in-frame clones and lacks some. The sample carries approximately 250,000 clones, around nine tenths recorded once. This sequence originates from a man in his forties with active or convalescent COVID-19. Sequencing used peripheral blood.

The DNA for the CDR3 is TGTGCCAGTAGTTTCCAACAGGGGCGCACAGATACGCAGTATTTT. It codes for CASSFQQGRTDTQYF. This rearrangement joins TRBV19 to TRBJ2-3; 7 bases are shared with TRBD1. V was clipped by 5 bases and J by 1 base; unmatched bases: 6. This CDR3 region has 15 residues. The germline V gene encodes CDR1 LNHDA and CDR2 SQIVND (reference sequence).